These T cell receptor beta chains were read from a single sample in a study of blood T cell repertoires in COVID-19. This table comes from immunoSEQ multiplex PCR, and its TCRdb copy is limited to in-frame clones, with some not included. The data contain about 300,000 clones, about four fifths of them singletons. Sequencing input: peripheral blood. The receptors stem from a human donor with COVID-19, enrolled during active disease. The donor label of this sample is uncertain. Each CDR3 is given with its conserved first and last residue. Each record gives: J gene, V gene, CDR3 protein.

TRBJ1-2 | TRBV2 | CASKPGVMGGRAGYGYTF
TRBJ2-3 | TRBV11-2 | CASSRQTGDPTDTQYF
TRBJ2-7 | TRBV19 | CASSLLAGDLRRPGYEQYF
TRBJ2-7 | TRBV11-2 | CASTAEGDSYEQYF
TRBJ2-7 | TRBV7-2 | CASSLRLAGYEQYF
TRBJ2-7 | TRBV20-1 | CSASLAVVAPYEQYF
TRBJ2-7 | TRBV9 | CASSVDSSPGLAGESSYEQYF
TRBJ2-3 | TRBV9 | CASSVAYFRGGTDTQYF
TRBJ2-2 | TRBV19 | CASSPDRGRTGELFF
TRBJ2-3 | TRBV19 | CASSITTSGSRDTQYF
TRBJ2-7 | TRBV7-2 | CASSLVGPEGGPYEQYF
TRBJ1-1 | TRBV28 | CASSTRRTGENTEAFF
TRBJ1-6 | TRBV27 | CASSLGAGYNSPLHF
TRBJ2-7 | TRBV9 | CASSSQGSSYEQYF
TRBJ2-2 | TRBV30 | CAWSVLAGRYTGELFF
TRBJ1-2 | TRBV5-4 | CASNVDRNYGYTF
TRBJ1-6 | TRBV6-5 | CASSPGQKQYSPLHF
TRBJ1-1 | TRBV5-3 | CARSWGRVPHTEAFF
TRBJ2-1 | TRBV5-1 | CASSLGTTSYNEQFF
TRBJ2-2 | TRBV24-1 | CATSPTSGSGDGELFF
TRBJ2-1 | TRBV4-1 | CASSLNLAGGPYNEQFF
TRBJ1-6 | TRBV19 | CASSMTDHNSPLHF
TRBJ2-5 | TRBV19 | CASSIGRRRANQETQYF
TRBJ2-1 | TRBV19 | CASSIAREQFF
TRBJ1-5 | TRBV6-5 | CASRKGLPSNQPQHF
TRBJ1-2 | TRBV19 | CASRPTGGDTNYGYTF
TRBJ1-1 | TRBV29-1 | CSVDRDSTEAFF
TRBJ2-6 | TRBV19 | CASKRRREAGANVLTF
TRBJ1-2 | TRBV28 | CASSPPRGYGYTF
TRBJ2-7 | TRBV20-1 | CSASTSGAFAEQYF
TRBJ1-1 | TRBV7-2 | CASSLGVGGRRTEAFF
TRBJ1-6 | TRBV7-2 | CASSLKHSNSPLHF
TRBJ2-7 | TRBV30 | CAWAWGGRDEQYF
TRBJ1-1 | TRBV19 | CASSIRSPDTEAFF
TRBJ2-1 | TRBV6-5 | CATARIGGLNNEQFF
TRBJ2-5 | TRBV3-1/TRBV3-2 | CASSQVPGGETQYF
TRBJ2-3 | TRBV3-1/TRBV3-2 | CASSRYWGGTRGDTQYF
TRBJ2-1 | TRBV28 | CASSFRWEVPEQFF
TRBJ1-2 | TRBV7-9 | CASSLEGATGYTF
TRBJ1-5 | TRBV6-4 | CASSSEDSAAQHF
TRBJ2-1 | TRBV28 | CASSSPWGQRERGSYNEQFF
TRBJ1-2 | TRBV6-4 | CASSAGLDYGYTF